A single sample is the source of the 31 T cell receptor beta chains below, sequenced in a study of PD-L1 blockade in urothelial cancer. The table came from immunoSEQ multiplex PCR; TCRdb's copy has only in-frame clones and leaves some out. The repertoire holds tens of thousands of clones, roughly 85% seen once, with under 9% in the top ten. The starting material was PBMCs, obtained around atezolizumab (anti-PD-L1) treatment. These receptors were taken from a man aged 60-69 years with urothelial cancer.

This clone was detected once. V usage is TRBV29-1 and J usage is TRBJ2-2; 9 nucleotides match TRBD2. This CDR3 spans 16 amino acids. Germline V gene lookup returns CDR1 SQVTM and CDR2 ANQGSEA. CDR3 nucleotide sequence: TGCAGAGGATATAAAAGGACTAGCGAGAACACCGGGGAGCTGTTTTTT. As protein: CRGYKRTSENTGELFF.

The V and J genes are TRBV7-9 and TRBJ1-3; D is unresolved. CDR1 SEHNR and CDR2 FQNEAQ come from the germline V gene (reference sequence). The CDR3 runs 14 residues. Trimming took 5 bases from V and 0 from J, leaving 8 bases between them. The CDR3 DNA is TGTGCCAGCAGCGTGGTCTACTCTGGAAACACCATATATTTT. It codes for CASSVVYSGNTIYF.

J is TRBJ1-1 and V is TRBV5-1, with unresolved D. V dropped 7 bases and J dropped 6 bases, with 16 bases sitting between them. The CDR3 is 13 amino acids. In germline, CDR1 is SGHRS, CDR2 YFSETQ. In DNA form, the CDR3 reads TGCGCCAGCGGTTTATTGACGCAGGCTGAAGCTTTCTTT. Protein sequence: CASGLLTQAEAFF.

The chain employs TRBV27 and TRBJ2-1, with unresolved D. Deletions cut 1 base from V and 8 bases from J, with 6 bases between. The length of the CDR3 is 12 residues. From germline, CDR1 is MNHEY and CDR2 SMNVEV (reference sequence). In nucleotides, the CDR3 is TGTGCCAGCAGTTTATTCGGGTATGAGCAGTTCTTC. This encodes CASSLFGYEQFF.

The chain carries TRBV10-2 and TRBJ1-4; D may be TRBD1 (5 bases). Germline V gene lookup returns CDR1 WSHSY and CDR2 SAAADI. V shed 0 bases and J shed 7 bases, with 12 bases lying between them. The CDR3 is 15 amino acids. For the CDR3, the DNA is TGCGCCAGCAGTGAGTCTCACAGGTCGGGTGAAAAACTGTTTTTT. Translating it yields CASSESHRSGEKLFF.

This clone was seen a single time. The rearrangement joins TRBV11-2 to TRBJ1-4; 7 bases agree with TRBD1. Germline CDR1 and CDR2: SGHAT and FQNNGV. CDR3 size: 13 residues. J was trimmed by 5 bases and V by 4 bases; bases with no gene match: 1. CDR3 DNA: TGTGCCAGCAGCTCGACAGGGAATGAAAAACTGTTTTTT. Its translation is CASSSTGNEKLFF.

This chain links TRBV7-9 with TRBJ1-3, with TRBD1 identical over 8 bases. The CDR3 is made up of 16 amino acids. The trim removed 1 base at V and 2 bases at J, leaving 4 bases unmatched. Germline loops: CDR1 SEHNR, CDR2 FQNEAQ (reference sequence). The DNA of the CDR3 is TGTGCCAGCAGCTTAGGCTCAGGGGGCCCTGGAAACACCATATATTTT. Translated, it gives CASSLGSGGPGNTIYF.

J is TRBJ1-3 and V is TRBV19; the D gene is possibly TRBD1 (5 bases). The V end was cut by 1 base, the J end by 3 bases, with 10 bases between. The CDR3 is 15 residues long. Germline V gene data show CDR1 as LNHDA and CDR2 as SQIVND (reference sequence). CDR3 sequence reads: CASSIAGRDGNTIYF. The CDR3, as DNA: TGTGCCAGTAGTATAGCGGGCAGGGATGGAAACACCATATATTTT. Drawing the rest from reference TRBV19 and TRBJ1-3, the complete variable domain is DGGITQSPKYLFRKEGQNVTLSCEQNLNHDAMYWYRQDPGQGLRLIYYSQIVNDFQKGDIAEGYSVSREKKESFPLTVTSAQKNPTAFYLCASSIAGRDGNTIYFGEGSWLTVV.

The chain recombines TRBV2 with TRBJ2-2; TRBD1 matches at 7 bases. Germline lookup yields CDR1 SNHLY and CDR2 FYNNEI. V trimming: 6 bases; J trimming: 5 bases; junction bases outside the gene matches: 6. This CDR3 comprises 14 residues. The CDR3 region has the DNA TGTGCCAGCAGCGGACAGGAACATACCGGGGAGCTGTTTTTT. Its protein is CASSGQEHTGELFF. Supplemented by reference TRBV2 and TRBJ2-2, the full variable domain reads EPEVTQTPSHQVTQMGQEVILRCVPISNHLYFYWYRQILGQKVEFLVSFYNNEISEKSEIFDDQFSVERPDGSNFTLKIRSTKLEDSAMYFCASSGQEHTGELFFGEGSRLTVL.

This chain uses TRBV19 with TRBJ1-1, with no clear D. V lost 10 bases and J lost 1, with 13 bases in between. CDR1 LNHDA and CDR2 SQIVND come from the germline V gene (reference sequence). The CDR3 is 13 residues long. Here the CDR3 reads CATTRKSNTEAFF. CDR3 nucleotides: TGTGCCACCACTAGAAAATCGAACACTGAAGCTTTCTTT.

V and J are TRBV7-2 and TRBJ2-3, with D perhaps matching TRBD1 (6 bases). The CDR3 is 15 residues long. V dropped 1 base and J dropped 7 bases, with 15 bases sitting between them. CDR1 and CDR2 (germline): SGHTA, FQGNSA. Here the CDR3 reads CASSLEGQGPYTQYF. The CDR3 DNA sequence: TGTGCCAGCAGCTTAGAAGGCCAGGGGCCTTATACGCAGTATTTT.

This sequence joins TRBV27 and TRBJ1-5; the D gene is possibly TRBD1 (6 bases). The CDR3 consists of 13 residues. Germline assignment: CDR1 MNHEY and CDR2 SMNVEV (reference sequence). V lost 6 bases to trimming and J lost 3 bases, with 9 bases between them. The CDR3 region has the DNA TGTGCCAGCAGAGGACAGCCCAATCAGCCCCAGCATTTT. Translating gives CASRGQPNQPQHF.

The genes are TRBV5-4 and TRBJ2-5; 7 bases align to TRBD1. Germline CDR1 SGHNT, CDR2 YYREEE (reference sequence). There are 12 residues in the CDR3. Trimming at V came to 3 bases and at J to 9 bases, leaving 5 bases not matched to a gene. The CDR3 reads CASSYLQGAQYF. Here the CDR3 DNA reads TGTGCCAGCAGCTACCTGCAGGGGGCCCAGTACTTC.

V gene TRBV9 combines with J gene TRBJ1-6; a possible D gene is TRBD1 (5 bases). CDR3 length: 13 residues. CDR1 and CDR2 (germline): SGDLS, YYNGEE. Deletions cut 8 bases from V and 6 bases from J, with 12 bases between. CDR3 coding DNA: TGTGCCAGTGCAGACAGCTTTAATTCACCCCTCCACTTT. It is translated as CASADSFNSPLHF. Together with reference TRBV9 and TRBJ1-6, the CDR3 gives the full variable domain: DSGVTQTPKHLITATGQRVTLRCSPRSGDLSVYWYQQSLDQGLQFLIQYYNGEERAKGNILERFSAQQFPDLHSELNLSSLELGDSALYFCASADSFNSPLHFGNGTRLTVT.

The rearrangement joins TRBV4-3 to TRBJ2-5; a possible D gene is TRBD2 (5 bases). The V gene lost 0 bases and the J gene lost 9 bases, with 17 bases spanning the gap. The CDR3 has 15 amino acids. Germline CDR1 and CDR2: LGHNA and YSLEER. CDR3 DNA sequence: TGCGCCAGCAGCCAAGATCTTAGCAGGTCCGGGGCCCAGTACTTC. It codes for CASSQDLSRSGAQYF.

DNA of the CDR3: TGTGCCAGCAGCTCGGGACAGGGAGGTCAGCCCCAGCATTTT. Its protein is CASSSGQGGQPQHF. This chain joins TRBV7-9 and TRBJ1-5; 9 bases fit TRBD1. Germline values: CDR1 SEHNR, CDR2 FQNEAQ (reference sequence). J lost 6 bases, V lost 4 bases, and 4 bases had no gene match. The CDR3 runs to 14 residues.

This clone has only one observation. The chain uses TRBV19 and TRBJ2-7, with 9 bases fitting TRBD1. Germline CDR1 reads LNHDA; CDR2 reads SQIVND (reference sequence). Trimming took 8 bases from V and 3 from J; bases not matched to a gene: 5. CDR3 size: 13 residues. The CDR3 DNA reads TGTGCCAGTGCCCGGGACAGGGACTACGAGCAGTACTTC. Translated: CASARDRDYEQYF.

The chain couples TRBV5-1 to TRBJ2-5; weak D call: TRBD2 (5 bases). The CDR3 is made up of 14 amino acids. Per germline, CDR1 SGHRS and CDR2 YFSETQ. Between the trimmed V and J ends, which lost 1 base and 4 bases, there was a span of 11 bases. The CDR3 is CASSLTGVSETQYF. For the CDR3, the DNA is TGCGCCAGCAGCTTGACCGGGGTCTCAGAGACCCAGTACTTC.

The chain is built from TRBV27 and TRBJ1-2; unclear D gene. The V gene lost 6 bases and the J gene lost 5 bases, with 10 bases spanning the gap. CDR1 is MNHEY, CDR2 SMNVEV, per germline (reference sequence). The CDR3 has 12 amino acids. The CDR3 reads CASRNGAYGYTF. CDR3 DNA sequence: TGTGCCAGCAGGAACGGAGCTTATGGCTACACCTTC.

The CDR3 nucleotides are TGTGCCAGCAGCTTGCTGGCTTTATGGGGGGAAGAGACCCAGTACTTC. Translated, it gives CASSLLALWGEETQYF. J is TRBJ2-5 and V is TRBV5-6; perhaps TRBD2 as D (6 bases). The germline V and J ends were trimmed by 1 base and 3 bases, with 16 bases remaining between them. Germline assignment: CDR1 SGHDT and CDR2 YYEEEE. This CDR3 has 16 amino acids.

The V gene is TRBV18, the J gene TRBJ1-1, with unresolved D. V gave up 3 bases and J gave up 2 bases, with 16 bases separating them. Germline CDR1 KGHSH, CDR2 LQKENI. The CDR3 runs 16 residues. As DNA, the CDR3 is TGTGCCAGCTCACCGGTGGGGAGTGGAGACAACACTGAAGCTTTCTTT. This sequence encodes CASSPVGSGDNTEAFF.

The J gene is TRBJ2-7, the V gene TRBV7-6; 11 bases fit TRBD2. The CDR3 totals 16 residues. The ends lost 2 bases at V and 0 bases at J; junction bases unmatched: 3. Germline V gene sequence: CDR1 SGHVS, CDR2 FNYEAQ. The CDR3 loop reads CASSLLAGGSSYEQYF. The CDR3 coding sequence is TGTGCCAGCAGCTTACTAGCGGGGGGCAGCTCCTACGAGCAGTACTTC.

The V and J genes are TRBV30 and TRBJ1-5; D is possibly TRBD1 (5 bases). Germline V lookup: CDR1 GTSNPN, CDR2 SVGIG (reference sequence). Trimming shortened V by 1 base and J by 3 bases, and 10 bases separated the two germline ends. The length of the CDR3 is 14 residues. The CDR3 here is CAWSGRQPNQPQHF. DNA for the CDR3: TGTGCCTGGAGTGGACGACAGCCCAATCAGCCCCAGCATTTT.

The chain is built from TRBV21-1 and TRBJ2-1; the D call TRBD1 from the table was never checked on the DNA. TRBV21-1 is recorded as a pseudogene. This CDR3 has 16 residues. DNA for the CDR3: TGTGCCAGCAGCAAACCGGACAGGGACTCCTACAATGAGCAGTTCTTC. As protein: CASSKPDRDSYNEQFF.

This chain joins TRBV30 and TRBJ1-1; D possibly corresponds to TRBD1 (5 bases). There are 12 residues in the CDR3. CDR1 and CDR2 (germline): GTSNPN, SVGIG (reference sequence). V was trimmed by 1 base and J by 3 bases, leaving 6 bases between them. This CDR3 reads CAWSDRYTEAFF. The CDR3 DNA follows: TGTGCCTGGAGTGACAGGTACACTGAAGCTTTCTTT.

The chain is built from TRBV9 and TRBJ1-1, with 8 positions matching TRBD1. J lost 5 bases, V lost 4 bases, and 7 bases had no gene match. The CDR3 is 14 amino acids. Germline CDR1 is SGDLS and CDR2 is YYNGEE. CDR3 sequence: CASSLAGGKTEAFF. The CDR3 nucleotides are TGTGCCAGCAGCCTCGCAGGGGGCAAAACTGAAGCTTTCTTT.

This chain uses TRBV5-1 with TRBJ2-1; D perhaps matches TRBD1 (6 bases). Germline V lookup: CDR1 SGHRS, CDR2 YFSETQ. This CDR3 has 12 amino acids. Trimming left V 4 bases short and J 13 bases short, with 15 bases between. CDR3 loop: CASSRTQGNQFF. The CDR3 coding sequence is TGCGCCAGCAGCCGAACCCAGGGGAATCAGTTCTTC.

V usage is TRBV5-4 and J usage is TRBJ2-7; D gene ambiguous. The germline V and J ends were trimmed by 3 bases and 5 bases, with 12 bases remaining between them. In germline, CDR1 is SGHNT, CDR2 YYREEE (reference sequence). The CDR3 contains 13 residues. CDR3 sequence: CASSSFGWDEQYF. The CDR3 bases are TGTGCCAGCAGCTCCTTCGGGTGGGACGAGCAGTACTTC.

CDR3 region: CASSLDSRNIPTQYF. For the CDR3, the DNA is TGTGCCAGCAGCTTAGACAGCCGGAATATTCCTACGCAGTATTTT. V and J are TRBV7-2 and TRBJ2-3, with D hard to call. Deletions cut 1 base from V and 8 bases from J, with 16 bases between. Germline CDR1 is SGHTA and CDR2 is FQGNSA. The length of the CDR3 is 15 residues.

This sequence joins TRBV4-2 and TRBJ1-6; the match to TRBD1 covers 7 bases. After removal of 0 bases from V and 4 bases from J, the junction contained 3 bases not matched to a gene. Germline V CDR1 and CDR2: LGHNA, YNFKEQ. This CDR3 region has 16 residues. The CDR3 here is CASSQDEQGYNSPLHF. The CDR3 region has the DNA TGTGCCAGCAGCCAAGACGAACAGGGGTATAATTCACCCCTCCACTTT.

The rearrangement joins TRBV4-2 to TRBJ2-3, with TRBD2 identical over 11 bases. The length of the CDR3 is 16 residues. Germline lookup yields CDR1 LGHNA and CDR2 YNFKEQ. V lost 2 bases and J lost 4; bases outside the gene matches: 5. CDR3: CASSQRTTSGADTQYF. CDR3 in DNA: TGTGCCAGCAGCCAACGGACGACTAGCGGGGCAGATACGCAGTATTTT.